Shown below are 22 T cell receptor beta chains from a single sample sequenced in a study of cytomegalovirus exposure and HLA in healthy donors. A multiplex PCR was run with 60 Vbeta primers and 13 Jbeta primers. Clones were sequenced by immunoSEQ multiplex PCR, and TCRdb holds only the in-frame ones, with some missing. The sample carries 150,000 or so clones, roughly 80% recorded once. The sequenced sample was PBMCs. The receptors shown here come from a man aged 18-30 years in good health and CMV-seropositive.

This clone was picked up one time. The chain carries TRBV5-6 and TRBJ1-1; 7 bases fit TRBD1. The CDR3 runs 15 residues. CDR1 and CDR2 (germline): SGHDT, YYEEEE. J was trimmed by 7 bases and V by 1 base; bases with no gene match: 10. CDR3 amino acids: CASSLFYSGTDEAFF. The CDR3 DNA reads TGTGCCAGCAGCTTGTTCTATTCCGGGACAGATGAAGCTTTCTTT.

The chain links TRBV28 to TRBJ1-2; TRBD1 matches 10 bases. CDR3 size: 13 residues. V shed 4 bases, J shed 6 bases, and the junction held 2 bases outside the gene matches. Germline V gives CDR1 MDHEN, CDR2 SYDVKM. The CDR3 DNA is TGTGCCAGCAGTTCCGACAGGGGGCATGGCTACACCTTC. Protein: CASSSDRGHGYTF.

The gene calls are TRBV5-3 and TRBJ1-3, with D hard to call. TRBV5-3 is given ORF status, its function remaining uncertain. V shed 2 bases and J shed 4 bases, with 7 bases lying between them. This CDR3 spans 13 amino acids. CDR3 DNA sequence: TGTGCCAGAAGCTTAGCCGTGGGAAACACCATATATTTT. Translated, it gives CARSLAVGNTIYF.

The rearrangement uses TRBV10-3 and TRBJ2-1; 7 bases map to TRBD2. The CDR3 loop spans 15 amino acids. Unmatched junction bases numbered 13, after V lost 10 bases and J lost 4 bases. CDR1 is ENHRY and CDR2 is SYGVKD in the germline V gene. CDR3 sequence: CATGLLAERYNEQFF. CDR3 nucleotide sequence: TGTGCCACCGGGCTTCTAGCGGAGAGATACAATGAGCAGTTCTTC.

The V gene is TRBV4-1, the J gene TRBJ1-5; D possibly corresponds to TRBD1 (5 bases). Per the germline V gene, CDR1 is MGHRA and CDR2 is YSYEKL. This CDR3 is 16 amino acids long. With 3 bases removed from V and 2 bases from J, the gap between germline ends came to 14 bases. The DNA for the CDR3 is TGCGCCAGCAGCCACGGAGGGACCGAAGGCAATCAGCCCCAGCATTTT. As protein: CASSHGGTEGNQPQHF.

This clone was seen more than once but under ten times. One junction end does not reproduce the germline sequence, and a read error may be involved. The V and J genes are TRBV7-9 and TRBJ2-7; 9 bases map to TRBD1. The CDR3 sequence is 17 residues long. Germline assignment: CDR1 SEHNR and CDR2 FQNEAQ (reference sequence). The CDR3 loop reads CSSSALWTGAKSYEQYF. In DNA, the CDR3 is TGTTCCAGCAGCGCTCTTTGGACAGGGGCGAAGTCCTACGAGCAGTACTTC.

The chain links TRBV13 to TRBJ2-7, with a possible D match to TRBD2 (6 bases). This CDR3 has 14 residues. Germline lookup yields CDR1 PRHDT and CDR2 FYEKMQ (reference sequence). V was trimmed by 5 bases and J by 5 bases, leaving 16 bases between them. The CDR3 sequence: CASSPATRRDEQYF. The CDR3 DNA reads TGTGCCAGCAGCCCAGCGACTAGGAGAGACGAGCAGTACTTC. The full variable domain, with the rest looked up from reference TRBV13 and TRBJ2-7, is AAGVIQSPRHLIKEKRETATLKCYPIPRHDTVYWYQQGPGQDPQFLISFYEKMQSDKGSIPDRFSAQQFSDYHSELNMSSLELGDSALYFCASSPATRRDEQYFGPGTRLTVT.

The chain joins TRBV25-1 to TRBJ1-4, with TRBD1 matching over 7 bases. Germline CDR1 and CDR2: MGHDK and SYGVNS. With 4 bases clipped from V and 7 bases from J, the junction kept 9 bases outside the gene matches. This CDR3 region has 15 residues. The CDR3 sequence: CASSVTGEGGEKLFF. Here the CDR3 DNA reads TGTGCCAGCAGTGTCACAGGGGAAGGGGGTGAAAAACTGTTTTTT.

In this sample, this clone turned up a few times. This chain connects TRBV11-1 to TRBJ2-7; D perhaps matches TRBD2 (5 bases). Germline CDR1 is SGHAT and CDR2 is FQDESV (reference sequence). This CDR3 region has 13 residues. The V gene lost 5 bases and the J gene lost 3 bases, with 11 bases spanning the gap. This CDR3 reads CASSPGIYYEQYF. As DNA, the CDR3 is TGTGCCAGCAGCCCGGGGATCTACTACGAGCAGTACTTC.

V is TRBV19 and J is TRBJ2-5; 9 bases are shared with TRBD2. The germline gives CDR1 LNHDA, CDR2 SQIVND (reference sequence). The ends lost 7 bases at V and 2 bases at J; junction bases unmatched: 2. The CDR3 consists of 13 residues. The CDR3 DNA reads TGTGCCAGTATGGGACTAGCTCAAGAGACCCAGTACTTC. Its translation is CASMGLAQETQYF.

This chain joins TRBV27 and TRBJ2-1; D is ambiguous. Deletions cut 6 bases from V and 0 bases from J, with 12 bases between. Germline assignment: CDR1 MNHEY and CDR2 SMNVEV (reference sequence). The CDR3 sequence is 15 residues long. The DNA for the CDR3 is TGTGCCAGCAGCCGCCGAGGTAGCTCCTACAATGAGCAGTTCTTC. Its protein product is CASSRRGSSYNEQFF.

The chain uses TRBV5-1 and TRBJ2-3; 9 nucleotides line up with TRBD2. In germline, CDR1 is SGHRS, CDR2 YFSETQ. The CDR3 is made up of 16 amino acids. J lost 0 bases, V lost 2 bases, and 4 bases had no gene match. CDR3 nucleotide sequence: TGCGCCAGCAGCTTCTGGACTAGCGCGAGCACAGATACGCAGTATTTT. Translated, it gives CASSFWTSASTDTQYF. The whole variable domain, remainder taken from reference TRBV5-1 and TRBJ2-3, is KAGVTQTPRYLIKTRGQQVTLSCSPISGHRSVSWYQQTPGQGLQFLFEYFSETQRNKGNFPGRFSGRQFSNSRSEMNVSTLELGDSALYLCASSFWTSASTDTQYFGPGTRLTVL.

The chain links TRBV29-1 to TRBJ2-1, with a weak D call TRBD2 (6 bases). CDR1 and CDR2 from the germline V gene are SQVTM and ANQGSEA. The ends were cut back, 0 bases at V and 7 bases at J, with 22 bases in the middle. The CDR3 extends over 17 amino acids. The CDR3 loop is CSVEDPTPTSKVNEQFF. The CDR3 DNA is TGCAGCGTTGAAGATCCTACGCCGACTAGTAAGGTGAATGAGCAGTTCTTC.

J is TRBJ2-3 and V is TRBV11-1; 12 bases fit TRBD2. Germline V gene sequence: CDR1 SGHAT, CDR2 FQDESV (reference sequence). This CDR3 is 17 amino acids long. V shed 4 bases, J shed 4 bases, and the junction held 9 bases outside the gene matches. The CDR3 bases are TGTGCCAGCAGCTCCAGGACTAGCGGGATACCCTCAGATACGCAGTATTTT. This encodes CASSSRTSGIPSDTQYF.

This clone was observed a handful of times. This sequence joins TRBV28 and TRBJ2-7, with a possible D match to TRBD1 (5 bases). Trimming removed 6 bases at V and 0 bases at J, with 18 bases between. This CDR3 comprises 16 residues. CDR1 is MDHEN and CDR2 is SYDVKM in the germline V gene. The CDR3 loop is CASRSQTVIDSYEQYF. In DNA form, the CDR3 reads TGTGCCAGCAGATCTCAGACAGTAATCGACTCCTACGAGCAGTACTTC.

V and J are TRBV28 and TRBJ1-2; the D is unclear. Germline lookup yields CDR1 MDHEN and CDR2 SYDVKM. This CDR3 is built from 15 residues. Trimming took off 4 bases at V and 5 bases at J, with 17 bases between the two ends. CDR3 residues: CASSSPLGGQYGYTF. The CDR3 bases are TGTGCCAGCAGTTCCCCCTTGGGAGGCCAATATGGCTACACCTTC.

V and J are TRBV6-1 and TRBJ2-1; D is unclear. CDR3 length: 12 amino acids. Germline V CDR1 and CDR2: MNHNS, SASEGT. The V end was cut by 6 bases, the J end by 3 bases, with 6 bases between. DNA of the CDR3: TGTGCCAGCAGCGCGCGCTACAATGAGCAGTTCTTC. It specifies CASSARYNEQFF.

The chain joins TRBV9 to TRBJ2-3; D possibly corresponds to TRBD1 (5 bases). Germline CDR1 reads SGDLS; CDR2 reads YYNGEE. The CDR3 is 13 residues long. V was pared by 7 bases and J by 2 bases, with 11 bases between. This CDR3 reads CASQGANTDTQYF. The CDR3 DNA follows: TGTGCCAGCCAAGGGGCTAACACAGATACGCAGTATTTT. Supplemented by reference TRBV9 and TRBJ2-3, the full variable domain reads DSGVTQTPKHLITATGQRVTLRCSPRSGDLSVYWYQQSLDQGLQFLIQYYNGEERAKGNILERFSAQQFPDLHSELNLSSLELGDSALYFCASQGANTDTQYFGPGTRLTVL.

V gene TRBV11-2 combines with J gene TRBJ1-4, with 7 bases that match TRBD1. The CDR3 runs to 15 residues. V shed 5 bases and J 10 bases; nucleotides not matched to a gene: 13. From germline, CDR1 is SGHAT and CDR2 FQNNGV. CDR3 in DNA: TGTGCCAGCAGCCAGGGGGGCCCCCAGCTGGGAAAACTGTTTTTT. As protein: CASSQGGPQLGKLFF.

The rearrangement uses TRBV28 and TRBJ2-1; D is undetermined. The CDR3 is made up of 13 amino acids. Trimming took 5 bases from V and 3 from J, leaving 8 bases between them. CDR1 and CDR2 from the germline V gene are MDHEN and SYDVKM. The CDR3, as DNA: TGTGCCAGCAGTCTCGGCGGCTACAATGAGCAGTTCTTC. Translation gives CASSLGGYNEQFF.

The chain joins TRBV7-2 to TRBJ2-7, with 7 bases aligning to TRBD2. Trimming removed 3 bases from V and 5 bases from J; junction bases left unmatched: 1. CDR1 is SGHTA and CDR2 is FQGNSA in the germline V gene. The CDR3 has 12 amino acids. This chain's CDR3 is CASSFAGDEQYF. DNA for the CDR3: TGTGCCAGCAGCTTTGCGGGAGACGAGCAGTACTTC.

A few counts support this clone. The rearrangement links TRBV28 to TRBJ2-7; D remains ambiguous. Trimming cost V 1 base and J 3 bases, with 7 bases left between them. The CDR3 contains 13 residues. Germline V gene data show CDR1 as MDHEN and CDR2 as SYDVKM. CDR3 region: CASSLFGGYEQYF. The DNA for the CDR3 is TGTGCCAGCAGTTTATTCGGCGGCTACGAGCAGTACTTC.